A single sample gave rise to the 8 T cell receptor beta chains below, sequenced in a study of T cells in Graves' hyperthyroidism and ophthalmopathy. Amplification yielded TCR beta CDR3 regions, with RNA transcripts as the source. The HTBI primer set drove a first-round RT-PCR of the TCR CDR3. TCRdb passed the multiplex PCR reads through MiXCR, listing each CDR3 protein once. The table shows about 400,000 distinct CDR3 sequences, with more than 13% occurring only once. The sequenced material came from blood. These receptors came from a man aged 50-60 years with Graves' ophthalmopathy.

The sample holds a few counts of this clonotype. The DNA of the CDR3 is TGCGCCAGCAGCTTGGACGGACGTAACAATGAGCAGTTCTTC. Translated: CASSLDGRNNEQFF. The chain combines TRBV5-1 with TRBJ2-1; D is unclear. The CDR3 spans 14 residues. V lost 0 bases to trimming and J lost 5 bases, with 9 bases between them. The germline V gene encodes CDR1 SGHRS and CDR2 YFSETQ.

DNA for the CDR3: TGTGCCAGCAGCACGACAGGGTTGGCAGATACGCAGTATTTT. Translated: CASSTTGLADTQYF. The rearrangement joins TRBV28 to TRBJ2-3; TRBD1 aligns across 7 bases. In germline, CDR1 is MDHEN, CDR2 SYDVKM. J lost 4 bases, V lost 6 bases, and 7 bases had no gene match. The CDR3 has 14 amino acids.

This clonotype has only one observation. This chain connects TRBV28 to TRBJ1-2; the D gene is possibly TRBD1 (5 bases). Germline values: CDR1 MDHEN, CDR2 SYDVKM. The CDR3 totals 13 residues. The V gene lost 7 bases and the J gene lost 2 bases, with 11 bases spanning the gap. The CDR3 is CASTLQENYGYTF. DNA of the CDR3: TGTGCCAGCACCTTACAGGAAAACTATGGCTACACCTTC.

Regarding this clonotype: At one end, the junction sequence differs from germline, possibly due to a read error. V usage is TRBV9 and J usage is TRBJ2-3; D tentatively fits TRBD1 or TRBD2 (5 bases each). In germline, CDR1 is SGDLS, CDR2 YYNGEE. CDR3 size: 16 residues. In DNA, the CDR3 is TGTGCCAGCAGCGTAGGTGTGGGGACGGGCACAGATGCGCAGTATTTT. Its translation: CASSVGVGTGTDAQYF.

This clonotype was seen more than once but under ten times. CDR3 nucleotide sequence: TGTGCCAGCAGCTTAGATATGCGCGATACGCAGTATTTT. Its protein is CASSLDMRDTQYF. The chain couples TRBV11-2 to TRBJ2-3; D unclear. Per germline, CDR1 SGHAT and CDR2 FQNNGV. With 0 bases removed from V and 6 bases from J, the gap between germline ends came to 7 bases. This CDR3 contains 13 residues.

This clonotype was observed many times. The J gene is TRBJ2-2, the V gene TRBV30; D gene uncertain. The germline V and J ends were trimmed by 4 bases and 6 bases, with 9 bases remaining between them. Germline V lookup: CDR1 GTSNPN, CDR2 SVGIG (reference sequence). This CDR3 comprises 12 residues. Here the CDR3 reads CAWKFGPGELFF. The CDR3 DNA sequence: TGTGCCTGGAAGTTCGGGCCCGGGGAGCTGTTTTTT.

This clonotype occurred many times. The CDR3: CSARDQLAGVWQFF. DNA of the CDR3: TGCAGTGCTAGAGATCAGCTAGCGGGAGTTTGGCAGTTCTTC. The chain recombines TRBV20-1 with TRBJ2-1; TRBD2 agrees at 10 bases. Germline CDR1 reads DFQATT; CDR2 reads SNEGSKA (reference sequence). Unmatched junction bases numbered 8, after V lost 0 bases and J lost 12 bases. The CDR3 is 14 amino acids.

This clonotype came up many times. The chain recombines TRBV11-2 with TRBJ2-5; tentative D call: TRBD2 (5 bases). This CDR3 has 14 residues. The germline V gene has CDR1 SGHAT and CDR2 FQNNGV. With 4 bases removed from V and 5 bases from J, the gap between germline ends came to 14 bases. CDR3 protein: CASSSPATGETQYF. DNA of the CDR3: TGTGCCAGCAGCTCCCCGGCCACGGGGGAGACCCAGTACTTC.